Sequencing of this T cell receptor (beta chain) was carried out in a study of T cell responses to AZD1222 COVID-19 vaccine. V lost 4 bases to trimming and J lost 5 bases, with 20 bases between them. The CDR3 is made up of 16 amino acids. CDR1 MNHEY and CDR2 SVGEGT come from the germline V gene. Method: immunoSEQ multiplex PCR; TCRdb's copy keeps in-frame clones and lacks some. Of 130,000 to 150,000 clones listed, 90% to 95% were seen once; the top ten hold 4% to 6%. Sequencing was performed on peripheral blood, taken on day 0 of AZD1222 vaccination. This TCR derives from an adult in good health. This chain joins TRBV6-2 or TRBV6-3 and TRBJ2-5; D ambiguous. The CDR3 DNA reads TGTGCCAGCAGTTCCCTTAAGTCCTTACCGCGGGAGACCCAGTACTTC. The encoded protein is CASSSLKSLPRETQYF.